Following are 8 T cell receptor beta chains from one sample sequenced in a study of T cells in Graves' hyperthyroidism and ophthalmopathy. TCR beta CDR3 region amplification was performed from RNA transcripts. The primer set for the first-round RT-PCR of the TCR CDR3 was HTBI. TCRdb re-analysed the multiplex PCR reads in MiXCR, keeping a single row per CDR3 protein. Seen here are around 700,000 distinct CDR3 sequences, roughly 32% observed once, and the top ten hold around 30%. Source material: blood. The source of these receptors is a woman in her forties with Graves' hyperthyroidism.

The chain uses TRBV29-1 and TRBJ2-7; either TRBD1 or TRBD2 may supply D (5 bases each). The V end lost 6 bases, the J end lost 3 bases, and 18 bases lay between the germline ends. This CDR3 has 14 residues. Germline V gene lookup returns CDR1 SQVTM and CDR2 ANQGSEA. Here the CDR3 DNA reads TGCAGCGTCCAACCGGGACGGGGTAGCTACGAGCAGTACTTC. Protein sequence: CSVQPGRGSYEQYF.

The rearrangement links TRBV7-2 to TRBJ2-2; tentatively, D is TRBD1 (6 bases). The CDR3 has 17 amino acids. CDR1 SGHTA and CDR2 FQGNSA come from the germline V gene. V gave up 1 base and J gave up 5 bases, with 17 bases separating them. CDR3 DNA sequence: TGTGCCAGCAGCTTAGTGGGGCCAGGGGAAAGGACCGGGGAGCTGTTTTTT. Amino acid sequence: CASSLVGPGERTGELFF.

This clonotype was picked up many times. The chain recombines TRBV25-1 with TRBJ2-6; D may be TRBD1 (5 bases). V dropped 5 bases and J dropped 4 bases, with 9 bases sitting between them. The germline CDR1 and CDR2 sequences are MGHDK and SYGVNS. The CDR3 covers 14 residues. The CDR3 is CASSLGEGANVLTF. The CDR3, as DNA: TGTGCCAGCAGTTTAGGGGAAGGGGCCAACGTCCTGACTTTC.

At least ten counts were recorded for this clonotype. This chain connects TRBV20-1 to TRBJ2-5, with D unresolved. Trimming removed 5 bases from V and 4 bases from J, with 11 bases in between. The CDR3 totals 12 residues. Germline V gene data show CDR1 as DFQATT and CDR2 as SNEGSKA (reference sequence). Here the CDR3 DNA reads TGCAGTGCTCTAATGTGGGGAGAGACCCAGTACTTC. Its translation is CSALMWGETQYF.

This clonotype was counted many times. The chain has TRBV2 and TRBJ1-2; D possibly corresponds to TRBD1 (6 bases). The CDR3 sequence is 14 residues long. Trimming stripped 6 bases from V and 8 bases from J, with 19 bases between. Per the germline V gene, CDR1 is SNHLY and CDR2 is FYNNEI. The CDR3 DNA sequence: TGTGCCAGCAGAAGGACAGTCGCTGCGGGGGGCTACACCTTC. This sequence encodes CASRRTVAAGGYTF.

In DNA, the CDR3 is TGTGCCAGCAGTTCCGGGACAAACCTCTATGGCTACACCTTC. Encoded protein: CASSSGTNLYGYTF. The chain recombines TRBV12-3 or TRBV12-4 with TRBJ1-2, with D possibly being TRBD1 (6 bases). This CDR3 has 14 residues. V dropped 4 bases and J dropped 4 bases, with 13 bases sitting between them.

This clonotype was seen a handful of times. This sequence joins TRBV6-2 or TRBV6-3 and TRBJ1-6; weak D call: TRBD1 (6 bases). The CDR3 is 15 residues long. CDR1 MNHEY and CDR2 SVGEGT come from the germline V gene. V lost 2 bases, J lost 10 bases, and 15 bases lay in between. CDR3 sequence (DNA): TGTGCCAGCAGTTACCTACAGGGCCCGCGGTCACCCCTCCACTTT. This codes for CASSYLQGPRSPLHF.

The V gene is TRBV5-5, the J gene TRBJ1-1; D not resolved. The CDR3 consists of 16 residues. The germline gives CDR1 SGHKS, CDR2 YYEKEE (reference sequence). The V end was cut by 1 base, the J end by 1 base, with 14 bases between. The CDR3 region has the DNA TGTGCCAGCAGCTTGTATTCCATGCAGACGAACACTGAAGCTTTCTTT. This sequence encodes CASSLYSMQTNTEAFF. Full variable domain (rest looked up from reference TRBV5-5 and TRBJ1-1): DAGVTQSPTHLIKTRGQQVTLRCSPISGHKSVSWYQQVLGQGPQFIFQYYEKEERGRGNFPDRFSARQFPNYSSELNVNALLLGDSALYLCASSLYSMQTNTEAFFGQGTRLTVV.